The present T cell receptor beta chain was sequenced within a study of control samples from healthy donors and cancer patients. Using immunoSEQ multiplex PCR, the repertoire was profiled, and TCRdb retains in-frame clones only, with some absent. The profile shows about 120,000 clones, nearly 95% of them singletons. The V end lost 0 bases, the J end lost 6 bases, and 12 bases lay between the germline ends. Germline CDR1 and CDR2: SGHRS and YFSETQ. The CDR3 is made up of 14 amino acids. Sequencing used blood. This TCR was recovered from a man younger than 45 in good health. The chain recombines TRBV5-1 with TRBJ1-2; D perhaps matches TRBD1 (5 bases). The CDR3 loop reads CASSLDFGAHGYTF. CDR3 nucleotide sequence: TGCGCCAGCAGCTTGGATTTTGGGGCACATGGCTACACCTTC.